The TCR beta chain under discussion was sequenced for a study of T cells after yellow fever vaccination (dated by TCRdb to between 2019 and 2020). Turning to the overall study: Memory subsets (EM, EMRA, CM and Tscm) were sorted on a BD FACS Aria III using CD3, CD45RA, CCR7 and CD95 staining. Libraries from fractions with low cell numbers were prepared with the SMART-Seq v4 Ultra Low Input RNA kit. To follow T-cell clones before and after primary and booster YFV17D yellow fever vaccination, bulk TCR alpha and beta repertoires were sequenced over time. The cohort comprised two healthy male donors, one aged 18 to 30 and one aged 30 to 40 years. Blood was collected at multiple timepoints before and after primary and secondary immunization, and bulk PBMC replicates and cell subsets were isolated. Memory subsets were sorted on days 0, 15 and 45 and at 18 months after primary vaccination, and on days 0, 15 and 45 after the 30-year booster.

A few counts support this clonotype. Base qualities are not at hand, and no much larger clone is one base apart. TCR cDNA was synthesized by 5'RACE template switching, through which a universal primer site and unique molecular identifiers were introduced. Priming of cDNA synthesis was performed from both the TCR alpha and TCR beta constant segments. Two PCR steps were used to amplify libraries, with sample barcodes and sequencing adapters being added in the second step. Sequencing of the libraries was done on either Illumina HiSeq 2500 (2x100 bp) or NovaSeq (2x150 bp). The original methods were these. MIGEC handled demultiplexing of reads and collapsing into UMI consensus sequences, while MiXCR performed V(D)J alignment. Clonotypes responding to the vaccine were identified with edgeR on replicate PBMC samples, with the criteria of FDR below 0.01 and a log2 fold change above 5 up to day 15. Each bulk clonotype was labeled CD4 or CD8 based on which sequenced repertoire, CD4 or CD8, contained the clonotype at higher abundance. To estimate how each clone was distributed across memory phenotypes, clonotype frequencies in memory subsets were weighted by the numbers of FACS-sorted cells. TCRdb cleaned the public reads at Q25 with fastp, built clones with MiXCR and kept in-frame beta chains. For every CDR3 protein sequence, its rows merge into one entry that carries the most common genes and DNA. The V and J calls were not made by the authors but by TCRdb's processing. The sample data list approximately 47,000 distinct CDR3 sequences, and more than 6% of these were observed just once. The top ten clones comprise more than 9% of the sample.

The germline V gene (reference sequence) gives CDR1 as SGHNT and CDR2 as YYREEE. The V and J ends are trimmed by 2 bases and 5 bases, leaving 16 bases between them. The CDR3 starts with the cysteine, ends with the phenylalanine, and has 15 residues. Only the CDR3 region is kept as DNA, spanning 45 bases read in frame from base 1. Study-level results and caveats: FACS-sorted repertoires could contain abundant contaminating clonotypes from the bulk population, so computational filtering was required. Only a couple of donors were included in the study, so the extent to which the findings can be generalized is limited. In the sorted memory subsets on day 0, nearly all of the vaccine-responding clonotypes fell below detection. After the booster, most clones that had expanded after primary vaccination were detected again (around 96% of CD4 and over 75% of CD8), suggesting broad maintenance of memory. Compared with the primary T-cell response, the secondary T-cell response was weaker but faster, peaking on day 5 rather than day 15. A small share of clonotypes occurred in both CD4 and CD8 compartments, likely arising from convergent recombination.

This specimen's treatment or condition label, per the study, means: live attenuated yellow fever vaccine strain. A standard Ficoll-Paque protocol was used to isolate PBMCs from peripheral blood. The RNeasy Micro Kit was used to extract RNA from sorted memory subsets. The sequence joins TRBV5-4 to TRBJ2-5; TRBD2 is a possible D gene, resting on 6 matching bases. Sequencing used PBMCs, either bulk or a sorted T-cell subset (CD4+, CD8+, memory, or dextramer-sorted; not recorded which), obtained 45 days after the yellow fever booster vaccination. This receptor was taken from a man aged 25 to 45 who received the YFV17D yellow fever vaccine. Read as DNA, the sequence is TGTGCCAGCAGCTTTAAAACGGCAGGAGGGGAGACCCAGTACTTC. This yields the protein CASSFKTAGGETQYF. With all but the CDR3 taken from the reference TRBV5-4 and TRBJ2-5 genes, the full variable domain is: ETGVTQSPTHLIKTRGQQVTLRCSSQSGHNTVSWYQQALGQGPQFIFQYYREEENGRGNFPPRFSGLQFPNYSSELNVNALELDDSALYLCASSFKTAGGETQYFGPGTRLLVL.